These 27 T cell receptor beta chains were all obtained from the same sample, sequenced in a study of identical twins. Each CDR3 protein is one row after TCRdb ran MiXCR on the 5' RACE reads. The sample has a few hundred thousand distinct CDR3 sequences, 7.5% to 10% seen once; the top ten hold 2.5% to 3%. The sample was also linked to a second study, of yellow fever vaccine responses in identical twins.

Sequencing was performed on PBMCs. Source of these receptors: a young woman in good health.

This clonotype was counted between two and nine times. CDR3 bases: TGTGCCAGCAGTTACCGGGGGGTCTCCTACAATGAGCAGTTCTTC. The encoded protein is CASSYRGVSYNEQFF. The chain couples TRBV28 to TRBJ2-1, with 7 bases identical to TRBD2. There are 15 residues in the CDR3. Germline CDR1 is MDHEN and CDR2 is SYDVKM. With 4 bases clipped from V and 0 bases from J, the junction kept 3 bases outside the gene matches. The full variable domain, in which reference TRBV28 and TRBJ2-1 provide the parts outside the CDR3, is DVKVTQSSRYLVKRTGEKVFLECVQDMDHENMFWYRQDPGLGLRLIYFSYDVKMKEKGDIPEGYSVSREKKERFSLILESASTNQTSMYLCASSYRGVSYNEQFFGPGTRLTVL.

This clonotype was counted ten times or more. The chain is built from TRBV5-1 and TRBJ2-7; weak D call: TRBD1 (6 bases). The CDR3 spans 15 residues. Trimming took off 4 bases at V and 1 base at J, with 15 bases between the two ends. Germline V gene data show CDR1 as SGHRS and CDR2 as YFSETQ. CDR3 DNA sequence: TGCGCCAGCAGCCCCCCTGGGACACAATCCTACGAGCAGTACTTC. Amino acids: CASSPPGTQSYEQYF.

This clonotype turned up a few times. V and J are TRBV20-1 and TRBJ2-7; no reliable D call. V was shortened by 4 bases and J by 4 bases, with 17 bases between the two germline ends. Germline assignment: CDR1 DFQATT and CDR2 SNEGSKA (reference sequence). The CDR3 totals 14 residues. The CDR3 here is CSATLFNPPYEQYF. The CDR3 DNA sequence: TGCAGTGCTACACTTTTCAATCCCCCTTACGAGCAGTACTTC.

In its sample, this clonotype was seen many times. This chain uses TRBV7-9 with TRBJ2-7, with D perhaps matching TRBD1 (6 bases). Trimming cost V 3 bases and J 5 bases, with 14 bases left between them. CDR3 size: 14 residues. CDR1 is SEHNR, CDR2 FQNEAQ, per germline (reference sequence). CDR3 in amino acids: CASSFYRVLDEQYF. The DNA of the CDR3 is TGTGCCAGCAGCTTTTACAGGGTTCTCGACGAGCAGTACTTC.

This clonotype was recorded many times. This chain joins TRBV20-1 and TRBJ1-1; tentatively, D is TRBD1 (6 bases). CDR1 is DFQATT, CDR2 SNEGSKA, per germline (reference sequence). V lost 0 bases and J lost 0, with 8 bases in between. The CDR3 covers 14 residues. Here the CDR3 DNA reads TGCAGTGCTAGAGACCAGGGGCTGAACACTGAAGCTTTCTTT. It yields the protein CSARDQGLNTEAFF.

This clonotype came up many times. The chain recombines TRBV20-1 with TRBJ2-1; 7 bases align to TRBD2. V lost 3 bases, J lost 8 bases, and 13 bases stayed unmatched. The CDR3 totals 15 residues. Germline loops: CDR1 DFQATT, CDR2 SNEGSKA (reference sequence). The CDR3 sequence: CSASWAGEVSYEQFF. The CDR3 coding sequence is TGCAGTGCTAGTTGGGCGGGAGAGGTGTCCTATGAGCAGTTCTTC.

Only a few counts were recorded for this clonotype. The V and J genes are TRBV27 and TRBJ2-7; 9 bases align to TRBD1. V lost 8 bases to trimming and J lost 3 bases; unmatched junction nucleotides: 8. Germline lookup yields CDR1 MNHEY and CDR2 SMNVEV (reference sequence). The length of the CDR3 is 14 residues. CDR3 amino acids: CASGHRDRVYEQYF. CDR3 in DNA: TGTGCCAGCGGACACCGGGACAGGGTCTACGAGCAGTACTTC.

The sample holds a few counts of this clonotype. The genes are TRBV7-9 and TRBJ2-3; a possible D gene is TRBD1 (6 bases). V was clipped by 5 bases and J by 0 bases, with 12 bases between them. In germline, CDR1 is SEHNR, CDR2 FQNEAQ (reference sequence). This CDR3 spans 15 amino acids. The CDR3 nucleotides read TGTGCCAGCAGCAAGACAGGCTTGAGCACAGATACGCAGTATTTT. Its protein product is CASSKTGLSTDTQYF.

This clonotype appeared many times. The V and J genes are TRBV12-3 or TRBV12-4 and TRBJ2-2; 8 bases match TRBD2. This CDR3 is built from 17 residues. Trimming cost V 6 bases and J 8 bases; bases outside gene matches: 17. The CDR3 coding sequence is TGTGCCAGCAGACCCGCTGGGACTAGACCCTGGTGGGGGGAGCTGTTTTTT. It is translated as CASRPAGTRPWWGELFF.

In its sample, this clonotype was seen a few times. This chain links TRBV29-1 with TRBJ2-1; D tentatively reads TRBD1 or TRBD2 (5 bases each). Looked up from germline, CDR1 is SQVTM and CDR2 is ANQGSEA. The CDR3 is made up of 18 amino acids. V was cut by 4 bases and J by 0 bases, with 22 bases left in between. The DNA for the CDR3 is TGCAGCGTTGTGGGCAGGGAGAAAGCGGAGAGCTCCTACAATGAGCAGTTCTTC. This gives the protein CSVVGREKAESSYNEQFF.

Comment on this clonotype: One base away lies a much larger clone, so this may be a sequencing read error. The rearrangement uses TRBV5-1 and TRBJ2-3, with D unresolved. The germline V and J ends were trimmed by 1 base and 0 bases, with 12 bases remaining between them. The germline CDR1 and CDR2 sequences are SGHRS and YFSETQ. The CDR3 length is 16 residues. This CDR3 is CASSLMLGYSTDTQYF. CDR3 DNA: TGCGCCAGCAGCTTGATGCTGGGGTACAGCACAGATACGCAGTATTTT.

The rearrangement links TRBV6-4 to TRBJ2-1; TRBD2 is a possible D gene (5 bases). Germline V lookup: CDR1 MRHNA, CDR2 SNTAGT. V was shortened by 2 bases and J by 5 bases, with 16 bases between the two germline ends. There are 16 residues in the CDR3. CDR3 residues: CASSDHYPVGDNEQFF. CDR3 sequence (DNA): TGTGCCAGCAGTGACCATTACCCGGTCGGGGACAATGAGCAGTTCTTC.

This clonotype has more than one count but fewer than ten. CDR3 in amino acids: CASSQTGGEQYF. The CDR3 bases are TGTGCCAGCAGCCAGACAGGGGGCGAGCAGTACTTC. This chain joins TRBV7-9 and TRBJ2-7; 9 bases match TRBD1. V lost 5 bases, J lost 6 bases, and 2 bases stayed unmatched. The V gene's germline CDR1 is SEHNR and CDR2 FQNEAQ (reference sequence). This CDR3 spans 12 amino acids.

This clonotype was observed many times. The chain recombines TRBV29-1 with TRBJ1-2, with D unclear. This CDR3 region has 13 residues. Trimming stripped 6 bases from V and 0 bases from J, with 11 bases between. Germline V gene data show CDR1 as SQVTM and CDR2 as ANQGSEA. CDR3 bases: TGCAGCGTCTTGCAGGAAGCTAACTATGGCTACACCTTC. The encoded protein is CSVLQEANYGYTF.

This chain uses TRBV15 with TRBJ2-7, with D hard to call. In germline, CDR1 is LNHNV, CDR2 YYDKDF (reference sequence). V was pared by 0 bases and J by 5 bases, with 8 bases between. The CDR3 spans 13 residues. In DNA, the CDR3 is TGTGCCACCAGCAGAGATCTCGGCAACGAGCAGTACTTC. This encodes CATSRDLGNEQYF.

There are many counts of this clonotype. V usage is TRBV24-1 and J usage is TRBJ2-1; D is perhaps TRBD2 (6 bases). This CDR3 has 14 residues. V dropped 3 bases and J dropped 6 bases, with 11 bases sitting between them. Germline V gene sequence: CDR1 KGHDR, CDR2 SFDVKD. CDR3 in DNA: TGTGCCACCAGTGATCCTAGGAGGGGCAATGAGCAGTTCTTC. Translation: CATSDPRRGNEQFF.

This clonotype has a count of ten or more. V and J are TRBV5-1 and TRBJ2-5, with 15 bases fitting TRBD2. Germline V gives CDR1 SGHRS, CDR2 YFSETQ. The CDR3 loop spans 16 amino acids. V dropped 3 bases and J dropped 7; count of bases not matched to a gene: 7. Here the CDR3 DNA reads TGCGCCAGCAGCTCCGGACTAGCGGGAGGGGGAGTGACCCAGTACTTC. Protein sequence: CASSSGLAGGGVTQYF. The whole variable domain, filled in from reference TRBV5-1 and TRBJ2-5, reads KAGVTQTPRYLIKTRGQQVTLSCSPISGHRSVSWYQQTPGQGLQFLFEYFSETQRNKGNFPGRFSGRQFSNSRSEMNVSTLELGDSALYLCASSSGLAGGGVTQYFGPGTRLLVL.

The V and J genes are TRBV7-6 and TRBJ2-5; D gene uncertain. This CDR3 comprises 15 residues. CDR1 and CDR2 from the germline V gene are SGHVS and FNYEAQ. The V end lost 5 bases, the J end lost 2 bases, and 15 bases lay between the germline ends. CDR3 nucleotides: TGTGCCAGCAGCCCAACAGAGCAACGGCAAGAGACCCAGTACTTC. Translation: CASSPTEQRQETQYF.

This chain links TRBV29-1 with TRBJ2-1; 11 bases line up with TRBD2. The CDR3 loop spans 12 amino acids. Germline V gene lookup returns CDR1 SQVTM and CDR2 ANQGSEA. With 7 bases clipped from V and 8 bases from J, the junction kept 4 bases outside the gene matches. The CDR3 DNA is TGCAGCGCTACACTAGCGGGGGATGAGCAGTTCTTC. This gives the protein CSATLAGDEQFF.

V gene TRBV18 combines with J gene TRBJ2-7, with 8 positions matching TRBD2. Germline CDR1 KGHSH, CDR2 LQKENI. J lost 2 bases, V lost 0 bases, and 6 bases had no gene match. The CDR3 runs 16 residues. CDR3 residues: CASSPPASGLPYEQYF. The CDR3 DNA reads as TGTGCCAGCTCACCACCGGCTAGCGGGTTACCCTACGAGCAGTACTTC.

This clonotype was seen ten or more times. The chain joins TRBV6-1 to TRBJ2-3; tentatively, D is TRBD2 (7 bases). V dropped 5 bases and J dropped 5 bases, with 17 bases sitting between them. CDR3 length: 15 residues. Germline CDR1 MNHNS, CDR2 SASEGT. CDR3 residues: CASSPLAGAGDTQYF. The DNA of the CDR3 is TGTGCCAGCAGTCCCCTTGCGGGGGCCGGAGATACGCAGTATTTT.

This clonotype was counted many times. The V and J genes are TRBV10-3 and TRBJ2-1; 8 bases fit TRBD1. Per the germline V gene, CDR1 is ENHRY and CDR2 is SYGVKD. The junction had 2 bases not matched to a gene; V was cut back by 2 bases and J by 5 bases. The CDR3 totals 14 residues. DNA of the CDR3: TGTGCCATCAGTGAGCGGGGACAGGACAATGAGCAGTTCTTC. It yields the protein CAISERGQDNEQFF.

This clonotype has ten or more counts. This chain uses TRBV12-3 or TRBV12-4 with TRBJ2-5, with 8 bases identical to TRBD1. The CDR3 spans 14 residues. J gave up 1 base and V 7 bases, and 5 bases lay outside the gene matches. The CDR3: CASTRDRGQETQYF. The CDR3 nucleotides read TGTGCCAGCACCCGAGACAGGGGCCAAGAGACCCAGTACTTC.

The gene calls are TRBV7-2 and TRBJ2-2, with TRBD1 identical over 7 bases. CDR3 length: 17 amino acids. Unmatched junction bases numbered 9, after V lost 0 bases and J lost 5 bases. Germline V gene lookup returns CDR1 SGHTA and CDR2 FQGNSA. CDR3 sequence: CASSLAGGASRTGELFF. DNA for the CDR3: TGTGCCAGCAGCTTAGCAGGGGGCGCTTCAAGAACCGGGGAGCTGTTTTTT. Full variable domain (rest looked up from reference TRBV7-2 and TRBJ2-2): GAGVSQSPSNKVTEKGKDVELRCDPISGHTALYWYRQSLGQGLEFLIYFQGNSAPDKSGLPSDRFSAERTGGSVSTLTIQRTQQEDSAVYLCASSLAGGASRTGELFFGEGSRLTVL.

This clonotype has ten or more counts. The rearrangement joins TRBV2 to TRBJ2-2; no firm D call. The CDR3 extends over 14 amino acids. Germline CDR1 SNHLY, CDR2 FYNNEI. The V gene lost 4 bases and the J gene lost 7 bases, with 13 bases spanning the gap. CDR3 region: CASSAYEGSGELFF. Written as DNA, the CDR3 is TGTGCCAGCAGTGCCTACGAAGGTAGCGGGGAGCTGTTTTTT.

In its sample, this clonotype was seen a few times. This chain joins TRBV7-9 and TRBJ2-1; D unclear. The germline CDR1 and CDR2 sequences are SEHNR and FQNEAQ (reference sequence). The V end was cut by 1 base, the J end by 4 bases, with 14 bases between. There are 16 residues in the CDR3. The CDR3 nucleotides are TGTGCCAGCAGCTTAGGTGCACAGACGGTTTACAATGAGCAGTTCTTC. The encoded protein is CASSLGAQTVYNEQFF.

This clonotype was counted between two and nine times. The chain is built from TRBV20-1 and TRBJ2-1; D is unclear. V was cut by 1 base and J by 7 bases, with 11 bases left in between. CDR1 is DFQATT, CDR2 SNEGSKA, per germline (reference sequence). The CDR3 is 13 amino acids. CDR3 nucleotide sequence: TGCAGTGCTAGAGGCCGGCGCGTTAATGAGCAGTTCTTC. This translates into CSARGRRVNEQFF.